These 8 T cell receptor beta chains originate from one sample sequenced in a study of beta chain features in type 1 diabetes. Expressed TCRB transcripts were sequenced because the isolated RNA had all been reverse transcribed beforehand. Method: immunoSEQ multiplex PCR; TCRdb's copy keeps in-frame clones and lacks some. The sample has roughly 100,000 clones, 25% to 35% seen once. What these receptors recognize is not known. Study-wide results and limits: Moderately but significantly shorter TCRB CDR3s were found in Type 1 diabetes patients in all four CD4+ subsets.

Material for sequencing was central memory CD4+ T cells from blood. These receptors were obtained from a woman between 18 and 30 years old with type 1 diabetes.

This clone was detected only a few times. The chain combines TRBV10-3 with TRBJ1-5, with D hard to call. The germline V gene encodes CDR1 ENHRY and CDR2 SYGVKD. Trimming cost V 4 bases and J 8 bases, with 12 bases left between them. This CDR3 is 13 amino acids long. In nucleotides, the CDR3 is TGTGCCATCAGTGTCTTACCGGGTGAGCCCCAGCATTTT. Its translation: CAISVLPGEPQHF.

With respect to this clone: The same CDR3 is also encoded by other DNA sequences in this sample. In nucleotides, the CDR3 is TGTGCCAGCAGCTTAGGACTAGCCACAGATACGCAGTATTTT. Translation gives CASSLGLATDTQYF. The chain links TRBV7-9 to TRBJ2-3; 7 nucleotides align to TRBD2. The CDR3 has 14 residues. V shed 1 base, J shed 2 bases, and the junction held 0 bases outside the gene matches. The germline V gene encodes CDR1 SEHNR and CDR2 FQNEAQ (reference sequence). The whole variable domain, remainder taken from reference TRBV7-9 and TRBJ2-3, is DTGVSQNPRHKITKRGQNVTFRCDPISEHNRLYWYRQTLGQGPEFLTYFQNEAQLEKSRLLSDRFSAERPKGSFSTLEIQRTEQGDSAMYLCASSLGLATDTQYFGPGTRLTVL.

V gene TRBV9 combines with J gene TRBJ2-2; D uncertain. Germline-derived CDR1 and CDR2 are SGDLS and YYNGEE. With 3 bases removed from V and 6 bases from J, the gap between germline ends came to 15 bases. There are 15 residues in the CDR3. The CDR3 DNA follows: TGTGCCAGCAGCGGATGGAGAGGAAAGGCCGGGGAGCTGTTTTTT. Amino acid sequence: CASSGWRGKAGELFF.

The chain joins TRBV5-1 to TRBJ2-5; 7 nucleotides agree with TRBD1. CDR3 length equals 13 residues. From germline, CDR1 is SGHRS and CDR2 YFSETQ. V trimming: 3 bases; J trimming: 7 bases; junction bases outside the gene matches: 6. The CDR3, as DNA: TGCGCCAGCAGCTCAGGGGGAAGGGGGACCCAGTACTTC. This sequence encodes CASSSGGRGTQYF.

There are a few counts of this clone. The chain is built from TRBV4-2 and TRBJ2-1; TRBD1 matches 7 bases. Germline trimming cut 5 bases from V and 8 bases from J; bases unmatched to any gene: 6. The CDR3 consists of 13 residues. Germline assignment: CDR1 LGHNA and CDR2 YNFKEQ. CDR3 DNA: TGTGCCAGCAGCTATAACAGGGGTGATGAGCAGTTCTTC. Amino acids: CASSYNRGDEQFF.

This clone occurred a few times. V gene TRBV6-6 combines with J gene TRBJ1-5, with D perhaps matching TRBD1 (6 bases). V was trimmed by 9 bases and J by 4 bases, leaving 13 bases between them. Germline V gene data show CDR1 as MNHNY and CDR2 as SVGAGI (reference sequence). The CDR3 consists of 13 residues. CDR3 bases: TGTGCCAGTAACAGGGATTGGAATCAGCCCCAGCATTTT. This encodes CASNRDWNQPQHF.

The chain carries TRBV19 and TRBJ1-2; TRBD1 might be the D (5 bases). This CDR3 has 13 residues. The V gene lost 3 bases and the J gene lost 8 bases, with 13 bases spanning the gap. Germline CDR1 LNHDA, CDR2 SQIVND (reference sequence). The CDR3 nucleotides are TGTGCCAGTAGTATCCCGGGGGGAGGCGGCTACACCTTC. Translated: CASSIPGGGGYTF.

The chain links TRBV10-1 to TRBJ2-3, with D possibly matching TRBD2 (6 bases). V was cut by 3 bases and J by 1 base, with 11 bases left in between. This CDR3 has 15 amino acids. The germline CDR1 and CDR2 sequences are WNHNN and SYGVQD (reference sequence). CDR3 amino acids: CASSDRSSGTDTQYF. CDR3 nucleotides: TGCGCCAGCAGTGATCGGTCTAGCGGCACAGATACGCAGTATTTT.